The 7 T cell receptor beta chains given below trace back to one sample, sequenced in a study of beta chain bispecific antibodies for T cell cancers. Study-wide findings and caveats: The TRBV12-3 share of total TRBV signal fell roughly 99% after anti-TRBV12 rather than anti-CD19 exposure. Normal T cells contributed less of the targeted TRBV signal than the leukemia cells did.

Antigens of these TCRs are unknown. T cells were expanded from blood mononuclear cells for about 3 days with anti-CD3 OKT3 or CD3/CD28 beads. Each CDR3 protein gets one entry after TCRdb re-called the 5' RACE reads with MiXCR. This table holds 20,000 to 25,000 distinct CDR3 sequences, 2% to 2.5% found once. The sample consisted of healthy donor T cells cultured with leukemia cells, taken from a culture containing a bispecific antibody targeting TCR Vbeta12. The origin of the receptors is a human donor in good health. Some clones in this sample may be carry-over from other donors' samples.

This clonotype appeared many times. The rearrangement joins TRBV5-1 to TRBJ1-2; no clear D gene. CDR1 SGHRS and CDR2 YFSETQ come from the germline V gene. The germline V and J ends were trimmed by 6 bases and 7 bases, with 16 bases remaining between them. The CDR3 extends over 13 amino acids. CDR3 sequence: CASTTFLGFGYTF. The CDR3 bases are TGCGCCAGCACCACCTTTTTGGGGTTTGGCTACACCTTC.

The sample holds many counts of this clonotype. The rearrangement joins TRBV10-3 to TRBJ2-5, with 7 bases aligning to TRBD2. J lost 7 bases, V lost 0 bases, and 11 bases had no gene match. Germline values: CDR1 ENHRY, CDR2 SYGVKD. The CDR3 runs 16 residues. CDR3 protein: CAISESLGTTLRTQYF. DNA of the CDR3: TGTGCCATCAGTGAGTCTTTAGGGACTACCCTTAGGACCCAGTACTTC.

Ten or more counts support this clonotype. The rearrangement links TRBV9 to TRBJ2-7; 8 bases line up with TRBD2. The V and J ends lost 2 bases and 7 bases, in that order; junction bases with no gene match: 8. CDR1 is SGDLS and CDR2 is YYNGEE in the germline V gene. CDR3 size: 14 residues. In nucleotides, the CDR3 is TGTGCCAGCAGCGTCGGCGGGGGGCCCCTGGAGCAGTACTTC. Its translation is CASSVGGGPLEQYF.

This clonotype was detected ten times or more. The J gene is TRBJ2-5, the V gene TRBV7-9, with 11 bases lining up with TRBD2. Germline lookup yields CDR1 SEHNR and CDR2 FQNEAQ (reference sequence). This CDR3 region has 15 residues. The V gene end was trimmed by 8 bases and the J gene end by 3 bases; junction bases not matched to a gene: 8. The CDR3 reads CASGAGTSGEETQYF. DNA for the CDR3: TGTGCCAGCGGTGCAGGGACTAGCGGAGAAGAGACCCAGTACTTC.

This clonotype was counted many times. The chain uses TRBV20-1 and TRBJ1-2, with a possible D match to TRBD1 (5 bases). CDR1 is DFQATT, CDR2 SNEGSKA, per germline (reference sequence). This CDR3 region has 14 residues. Trimming pared 0 bases from V and 5 bases from J, leaving 13 bases between. CDR3 sequence (DNA): TGCAGTGCTAGAGACCCCCTAGGGGAATATGGCTACACCTTC. Protein product: CSARDPLGEYGYTF.

This clonotype was observed many times. V is TRBV19 and J is TRBJ1-5; 10 bases line up with TRBD1. The germline gives CDR1 LNHDA, CDR2 SQIVND (reference sequence). The V segment lost 7 bases and the J segment 0 bases; nucleotides outside the gene matches: 9. The CDR3 runs 17 residues. CDR3 nucleotides: TGTGCCAGTATCGGACAGGGGGTTCAAAATAGCAATCAGCCCCAGCATTTT. Translated, it gives CASIGQGVQNSNQPQHF. The entire variable domain, with the rest obtained from reference TRBV19 and TRBJ1-5, is as follows: DGGITQSPKYLFRKEGQNVTLSCEQNLNHDAMYWYRQDPGQGLRLIYYSQIVNDFQKGDIAEGYSVSREKKESFPLTVTSAQKNPTAFYLCASIGQGVQNSNQPQHFGDGTRLSIL.

The sample holds many counts of this clonotype. V gene TRBV5-1 combines with J gene TRBJ2-6; the D is unclear. Germline lookup yields CDR1 SGHRS and CDR2 YFSETQ. There are 16 residues in the CDR3. Trimming took off 4 bases at V and 0 bases at J, with 11 bases between the two ends. The CDR3 region has the DNA TGCGCCAGCAGCCCAGCAAGCTTCTCTGGGGCCAACGTCCTGACTTTC. Amino acid sequence: CASSPASFSGANVLTF.